This entry lists 18 T cell receptor beta chains sequenced from one sample in a study of response to subunit inactivated influenza vaccine. TCRdb analysed the RT-PCR reads with MiXCR anew, one entry per CDR3 protein. This table has about 190,000 distinct CDR3 sequences, about 15% appearing once. The input for sequencing was CD8+ T cells sorted from PBMCs, taken roughly 5 days after vaccination. The origin of the receptors is a man aged 45 to 65 who received an inactivated influenza vaccine.

This clonotype was seen repeatedly, ten times or more. This chain connects TRBV7-9 to TRBJ2-3, with 8 bases aligning to TRBD2. CDR3 length: 16 residues. J lost 5 bases, V lost 6 bases, and 13 bases had no gene match. Germline V gene sequence: CDR1 SEHNR, CDR2 FQNEAQ (reference sequence). In DNA, the CDR3 is TGTGCCAGCAGTCACATTAGCGGGAACCAGAGAGATACGCAGTATTTT. Its protein product is CASSHISGNQRDTQYF.

V and J are TRBV5-5 and TRBJ2-7; 7 nucleotides line up with TRBD1. V dropped 5 bases and J dropped 3; count of bases not matched to a gene: 14. Germline V gene lookup returns CDR1 SGHKS and CDR2 YYEKEE (reference sequence). There are 16 residues in the CDR3. The CDR3: CASSRDLDRPLYEQYF. In DNA, the CDR3 is TGTGCCAGCAGTCGAGATTTGGACAGGCCCCTCTACGAGCAGTACTTC.

The chain employs TRBV6-1 and TRBJ2-3; 7 bases are a match to TRBD2. The CDR3 loop spans 16 amino acids. V was pared by 7 bases and J by 4 bases, with 14 bases of the junction left unmatched. Germline V gene sequence: CDR1 MNHNS, CDR2 SASEGT. The CDR3 DNA reads TGTGCCAGCACCAGCTTTTTGCGGGAGAACTCAGATACGCAGTATTTT. Translating gives CASTSFLRENSDTQYF.

Only a few counts were recorded for this clonotype. V gene TRBV29-1 combines with J gene TRBJ2-7, with D unclear. Germline V gives CDR1 SQVTM, CDR2 ANQGSEA. With 2 bases removed from V and 2 bases from J, the gap between germline ends came to 7 bases. There are 12 residues in the CDR3. The DNA for the CDR3 is TGCAGCGTTGAACCCCAAACCTACGAGCAGTACTTC. Translation gives CSVEPQTYEQYF.

The rearrangement joins TRBV28 to TRBJ2-7; TRBD2 is a possible D gene (5 bases). V was pared by 1 base and J by 1 base, with 11 bases between. CDR1 and CDR2 (germline): MDHEN, SYDVKM. The CDR3 is 15 amino acids. The CDR3 nucleotides are TGTGCCAGCAGTTTATTGGACCCGGGGTCCTACGAGCAGTACTTC. It is translated as CASSLLDPGSYEQYF.

Notes on this clonotype: One end of the junction does not line up with germline, which may come from a read error. The DNA of the CDR3 is TGCTGTGCTAGAGATCGAGCTAGCGGGGCCCTTCCTCGCTCCTACAATGAGCAGTTCTTC. Encoded protein: CCARDRASGALPRSYNEQFF. J is TRBJ2-1 and V is TRBV20-1, with 9 positions matching TRBD2. The germline CDR1 and CDR2 sequences are DFQATT and SNEGSKA (reference sequence). The CDR3 sequence is 20 residues long.

The chain recombines TRBV20-1 with TRBJ2-7, with D perhaps TRBD2 (6 bases). Trimming left V 0 bases short and J 4 bases short, with 16 bases between. Germline CDR1 is DFQATT and CDR2 is SNEGSKA (reference sequence). The CDR3 has 15 residues. The CDR3 DNA reads as TGCAGTGCTAGAGATGTAAAGGGACTCACTTACGAGCAGTACTTC. Its protein product is CSARDVKGLTYEQYF.

This clonotype was seen ten or more times. The CDR3 region has the DNA TGCAGCGTTTTAGGGGGGGGCTACGAGCAGTACTTC. As protein: CSVLGGGYEQYF. The chain combines TRBV29-1 with TRBJ2-7; D might be TRBD2 (7 bases). V was trimmed by 5 bases and J by 3 bases, leaving 11 bases between them. The CDR3 spans 12 residues. Germline V gene sequence: CDR1 SQVTM, CDR2 ANQGSEA.

V is TRBV11-1 and J is TRBJ1-4, with D unclear. The germline gives CDR1 SGHAT, CDR2 FQDESV (reference sequence). The CDR3 totals 18 residues. With 1 base removed from V and 8 bases from J, the gap between germline ends came to 23 bases. CDR3 in amino acids: CASSLVLRQASPEEKLFF. The CDR3 DNA is TGTGCCAGCAGCTTAGTTCTCCGGCAGGCCTCGCCTGAGGAAAAACTGTTTTTT. Full variable domain (remainder filled in from reference TRBV11-1 and TRBJ1-4): EAEVAQSPRYKITEKSQAVAFWCDPISGHATLYWYRQILGQGPELLVQFQDESVVDDSQLPKDRFSAERLKGVDSTLKIQPAELGDSAMYLCASSLVLRQASPEEKLFFGSGTQLSVL.

The chain combines TRBV7-6 with TRBJ2-1; 16 bases line up with TRBD2. This CDR3 spans 20 amino acids. The V segment lost 5 bases and the J segment 8 bases; nucleotides outside the gene matches: 18. Germline assignment: CDR1 SGHVS and CDR2 FNYEAQ. The CDR3 DNA reads as TGTGCCAGCAGCCTCGGTCCCGGGACTAGCGGGGGGGCTAGGATCTATGAGCAGTTCTTC. Protein sequence: CASSLGPGTSGGARIYEQFF. Full variable domain (missing parts from reference TRBV7-6 and TRBJ2-1): GAGVSQSPRYKVTKRGQDVALRCDPISGHVSLYWYRQALGQGPEFLTYFNYEAQQDKSGLPNDRFSAERPEGSISTLTIQRTEQRDSAMYRCASSLGPGTSGGARIYEQFFGPGTRLTVL.

This clonotype turned up a few times. The chain carries TRBV14 and TRBJ1-1; no definite D call. CDR1 is SGHDN, CDR2 FVKESK, per germline. This CDR3 is 17 amino acids long. Trimming pared 0 bases from V and 5 bases from J, leaving 19 bases between. CDR3 nucleotides: TGTGCCAGCAGCCAAGATGCGCGACTCGACTGGGGAACTGAAGCTTTCTTT. It translates to CASSQDARLDWGTEAFF.

On this clonotype itself: One end of the junction varies from germline; a read error may be responsible. This sequence joins TRBV27 and TRBJ2-3, with 14 nucleotides matching TRBD2. This CDR3 spans 17 amino acids. Germline V gives CDR1 MNHEY, CDR2 SMNVEV (reference sequence). The CDR3 loop is CASSLLTSGGAGDTKYF. In nucleotides, the CDR3 is TGTGCCAGCAGTTTATTGACTAGCGGGGGGGCCGGGGATACGAAGTATTTT.

This clonotype was found many times. V and J are TRBV10-3 and TRBJ2-3; perhaps D is TRBD1 or TRBD2 (5 bases each). Germline lookup yields CDR1 ENHRY and CDR2 SYGVKD. There are 14 residues in the CDR3. V shed 3 bases and J shed 1 base, with 8 bases lying between them. In DNA form, the CDR3 reads TGTGCCATCAGTGATAGGGGACGCACAGATACGCAGTATTTT. This sequence encodes CAISDRGRTDTQYF.

The chain joins TRBV11-3 to TRBJ2-3, with D uncertain. V gave up 2 bases and J gave up 2 bases, with 11 bases separating them. This CDR3 contains 15 residues. CDR1 is SGHNT, CDR2 YENEEA, per germline. CDR3 DNA sequence: TGTGCCAGCAGCTTAAGAGGACGGAACACAGATACGCAGTATTTT. This gives the protein CASSLRGRNTDTQYF.

This clonotype is a singleton in its sample. The rearrangement links TRBV20-1 to TRBJ2-3; TRBD1 or TRBD2 may be the D gene (5 bases each). The CDR3 is made up of 13 amino acids. The V end was cut by 6 bases, the J end by 2 bases, with 12 bases between. Per the germline V gene, CDR1 is DFQATT and CDR2 is SNEGSKA (reference sequence). The CDR3 reads CSARDGDTDTQYF. CDR3 DNA sequence: TGCAGTGCACGGGACGGAGACACAGATACGCAGTATTTT.

This sequence joins TRBV5-5 and TRBJ2-1; weak D call: TRBD2 (7 bases). The V and J ends lost 4 bases and 3 bases respectively, with 14 bases between them. The germline V gene has CDR1 SGHKS and CDR2 YYEKEE (reference sequence). This CDR3 has 15 residues. CDR3 sequence reads: CASSREGGLYNEQFF. CDR3 sequence (DNA): TGTGCCAGCAGCCGCGAGGGGGGGCTCTACAATGAGCAGTTCTTC.

The chain recombines TRBV11-2 with TRBJ2-1, with no clear D. The CDR3 has 15 residues. The V end was cut by 1 base, the J end by 5 bases, with 12 bases between. CDR1 SGHAT and CDR2 FQNNGV come from the germline V gene. DNA for the CDR3: TGTGCCAGCAGCTTAGGGGGTTCGTTGAACAATGAGCAGTTCTTC. Translated: CASSLGGSLNNEQFF. The whole variable domain, remainder taken from reference TRBV11-2 and TRBJ2-1, is EAGVAQSPRYKIIEKRQSVAFWCNPISGHATLYWYQQILGQGPKLLIQFQNNGVVDDSQLPKDRFSAERLKGVDSTLKIQPAKLEDSAVYLCASSLGGSLNNEQFFGPGTRLTVL.

The chain combines TRBV18 with TRBJ1-4, with D possibly matching TRBD1 (5 bases). Trimming removed 1 base from V and 4 bases from J, with 16 bases in between. The length of the CDR3 is 17 residues. Germline V gene lookup returns CDR1 KGHSH and CDR2 LQKENI. The CDR3, as DNA: TGTGCCAGCTCACCACGAACGGGACGCTCAAATAATGAAAAACTGTTTTTT. Translating gives CASSPRTGRSNNEKLFF.